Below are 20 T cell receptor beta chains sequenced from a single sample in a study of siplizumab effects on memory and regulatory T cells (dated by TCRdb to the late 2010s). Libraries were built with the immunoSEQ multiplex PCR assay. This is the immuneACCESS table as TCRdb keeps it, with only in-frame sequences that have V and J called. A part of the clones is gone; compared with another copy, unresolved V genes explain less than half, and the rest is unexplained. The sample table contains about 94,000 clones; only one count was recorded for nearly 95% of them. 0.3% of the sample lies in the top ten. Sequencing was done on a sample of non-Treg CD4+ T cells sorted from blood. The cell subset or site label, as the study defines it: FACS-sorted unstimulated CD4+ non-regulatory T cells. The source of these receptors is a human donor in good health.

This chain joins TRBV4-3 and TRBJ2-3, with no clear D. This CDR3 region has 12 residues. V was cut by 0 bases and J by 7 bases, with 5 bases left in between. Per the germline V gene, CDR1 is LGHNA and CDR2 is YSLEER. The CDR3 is CASSQDTHTQYF. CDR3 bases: TGCGCCAGCAGCCAAGATACCCATACGCAGTATTTT.

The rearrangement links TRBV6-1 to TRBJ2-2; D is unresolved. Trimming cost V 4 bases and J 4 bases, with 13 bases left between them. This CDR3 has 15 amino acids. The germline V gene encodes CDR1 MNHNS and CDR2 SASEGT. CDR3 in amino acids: CASSANTVPTGELFF. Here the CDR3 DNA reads TGTGCCAGCAGTGCCAATACAGTACCCACCGGGGAGCTGTTTTTT.

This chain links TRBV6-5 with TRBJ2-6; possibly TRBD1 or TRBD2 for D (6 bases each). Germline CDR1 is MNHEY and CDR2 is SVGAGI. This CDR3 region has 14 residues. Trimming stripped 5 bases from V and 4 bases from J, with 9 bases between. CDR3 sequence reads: CASSRGPGANVLTF. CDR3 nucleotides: TGTGCCAGCAGTCGGGGGCCCGGGGCCAACGTCCTGACTTTC.

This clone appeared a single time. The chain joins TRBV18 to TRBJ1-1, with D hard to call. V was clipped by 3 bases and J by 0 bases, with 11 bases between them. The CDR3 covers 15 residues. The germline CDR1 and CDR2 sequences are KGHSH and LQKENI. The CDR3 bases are TGTGCCAGCTCACCTTACAATCCGGTGAACACTGAAGCTTTCTTT. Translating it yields CASSPYNPVNTEAFF.

The CDR3 DNA reads TGCGCCAGCAGCCAAGAGGACAGGGGAAACACCATATATTTT. Translated, it gives CASSQEDRGNTIYF. The V call is TRBV4-1, the J call TRBJ1-3; 7 nucleotides match TRBD1. This CDR3 spans 14 amino acids. Germline values: CDR1 MGHRA, CDR2 YSYEKL. The ends lost 0 bases at V and 4 bases at J; junction bases unmatched: 0.

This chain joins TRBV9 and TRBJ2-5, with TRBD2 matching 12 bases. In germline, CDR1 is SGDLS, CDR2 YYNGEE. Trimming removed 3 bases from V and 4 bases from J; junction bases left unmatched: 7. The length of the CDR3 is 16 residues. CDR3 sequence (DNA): TGTGCCAGCAGCGCCGGACCGGGACTAGCGGGAGAGACCCAGTACTTC. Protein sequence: CASSAGPGLAGETQYF.

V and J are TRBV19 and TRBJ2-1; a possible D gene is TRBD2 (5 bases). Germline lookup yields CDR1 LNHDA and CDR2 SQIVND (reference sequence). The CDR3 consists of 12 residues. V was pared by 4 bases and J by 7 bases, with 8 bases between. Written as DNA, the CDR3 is TGTGCCAGTAGTAGAGGGTGGAATGAGCAGTTCTTC. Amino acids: CASSRGWNEQFF.

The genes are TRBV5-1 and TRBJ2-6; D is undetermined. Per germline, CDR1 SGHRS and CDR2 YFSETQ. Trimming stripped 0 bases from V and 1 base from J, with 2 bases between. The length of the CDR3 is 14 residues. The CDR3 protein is CASSLESGANVLTF. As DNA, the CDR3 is TGCGCCAGCAGCTTGGAATCTGGGGCCAACGTCCTGACTTTC.

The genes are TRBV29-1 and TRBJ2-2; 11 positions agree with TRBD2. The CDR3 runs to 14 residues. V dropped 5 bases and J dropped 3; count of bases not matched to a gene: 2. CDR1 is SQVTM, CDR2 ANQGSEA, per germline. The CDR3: CSVPGLADTGELFF. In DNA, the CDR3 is TGCAGCGTTCCGGGACTAGCGGACACCGGGGAGCTGTTTTTT.

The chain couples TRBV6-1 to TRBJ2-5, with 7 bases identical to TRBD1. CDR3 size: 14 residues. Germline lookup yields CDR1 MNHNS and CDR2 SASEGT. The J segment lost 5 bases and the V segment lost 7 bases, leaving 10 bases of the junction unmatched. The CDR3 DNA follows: TGTGCCAGCATGAGCTCAGGCAGGGGGGAGACCCAGTACTTC. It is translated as CASMSSGRGETQYF.

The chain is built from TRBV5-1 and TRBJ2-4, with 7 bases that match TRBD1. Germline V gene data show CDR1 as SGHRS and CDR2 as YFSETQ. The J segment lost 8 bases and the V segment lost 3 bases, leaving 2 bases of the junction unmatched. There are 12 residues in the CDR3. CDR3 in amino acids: CASSSDRDIQYF. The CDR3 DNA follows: TGCGCCAGCAGCTCAGACAGGGACATTCAGTACTTC.

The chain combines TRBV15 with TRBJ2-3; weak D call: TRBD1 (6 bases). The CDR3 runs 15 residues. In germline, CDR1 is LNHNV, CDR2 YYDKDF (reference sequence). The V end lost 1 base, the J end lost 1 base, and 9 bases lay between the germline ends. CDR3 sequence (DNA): TGTGCCACCAGCAGAGTGGGACAACGCACAGATACGCAGTATTTT. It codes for CATSRVGQRTDTQYF.

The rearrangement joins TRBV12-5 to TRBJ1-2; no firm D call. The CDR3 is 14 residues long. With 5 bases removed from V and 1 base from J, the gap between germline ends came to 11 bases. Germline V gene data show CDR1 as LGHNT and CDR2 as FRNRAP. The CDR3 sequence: CASGRSGSNYGYTF. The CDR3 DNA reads TGTGCTAGTGGTCGGAGCGGCAGTAACTATGGCTACACCTTC.

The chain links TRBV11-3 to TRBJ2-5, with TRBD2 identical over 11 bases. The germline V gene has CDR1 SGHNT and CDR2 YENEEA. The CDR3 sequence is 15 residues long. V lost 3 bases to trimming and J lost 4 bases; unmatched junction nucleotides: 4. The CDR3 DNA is TGTGCCAGCAGCTTGCGACTAGCGGGACTAGAGACCCAGTACTTC. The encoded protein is CASSLRLAGLETQYF.

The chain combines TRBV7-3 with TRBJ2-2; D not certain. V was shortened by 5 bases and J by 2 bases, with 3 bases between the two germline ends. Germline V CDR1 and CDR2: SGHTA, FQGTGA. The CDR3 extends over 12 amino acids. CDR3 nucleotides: TGTGCCAGCAGCCTAAACACCGGGGAGCTGTTTTTT. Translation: CASSLNTGELFF.

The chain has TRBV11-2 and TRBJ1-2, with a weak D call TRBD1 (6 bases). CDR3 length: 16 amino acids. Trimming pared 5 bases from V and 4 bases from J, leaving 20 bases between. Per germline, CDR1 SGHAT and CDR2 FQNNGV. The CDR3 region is CASSPNPGAGSYGYTF. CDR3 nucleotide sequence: TGTGCCAGCAGCCCAAACCCAGGGGCAGGGAGCTATGGCTACACCTTC.

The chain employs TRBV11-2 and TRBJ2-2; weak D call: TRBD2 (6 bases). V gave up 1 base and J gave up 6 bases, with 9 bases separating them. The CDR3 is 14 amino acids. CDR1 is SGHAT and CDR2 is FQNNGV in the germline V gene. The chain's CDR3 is CASSLGLAPGELFF. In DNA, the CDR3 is TGTGCCAGCAGCTTAGGGCTAGCGCCCGGGGAGCTGTTTTTT.

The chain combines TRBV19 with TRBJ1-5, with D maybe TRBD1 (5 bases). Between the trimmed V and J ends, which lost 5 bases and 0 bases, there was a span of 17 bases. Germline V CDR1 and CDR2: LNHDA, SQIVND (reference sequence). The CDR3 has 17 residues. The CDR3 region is CASSLVGGDYSNQPQHF. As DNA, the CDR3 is TGTGCCAGTAGTTTGGTCGGGGGGGACTATAGCAATCAGCCCCAGCATTTT.

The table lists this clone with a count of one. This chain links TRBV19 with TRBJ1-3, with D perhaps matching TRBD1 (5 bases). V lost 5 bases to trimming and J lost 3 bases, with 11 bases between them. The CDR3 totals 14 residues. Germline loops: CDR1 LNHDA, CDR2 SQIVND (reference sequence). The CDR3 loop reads CASSSGLDGNTIYF. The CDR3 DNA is TGTGCCAGTAGTTCGGGGCTGGATGGAAACACCATATATTTT.

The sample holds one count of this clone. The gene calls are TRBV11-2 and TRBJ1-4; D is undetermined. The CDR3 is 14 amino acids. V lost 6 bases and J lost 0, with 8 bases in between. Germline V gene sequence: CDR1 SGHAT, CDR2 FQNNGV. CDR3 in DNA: TGTGCCAGCAGGGTCGGGCCAACTAATGAAAAACTGTTTTTT. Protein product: CASRVGPTNEKLFF.